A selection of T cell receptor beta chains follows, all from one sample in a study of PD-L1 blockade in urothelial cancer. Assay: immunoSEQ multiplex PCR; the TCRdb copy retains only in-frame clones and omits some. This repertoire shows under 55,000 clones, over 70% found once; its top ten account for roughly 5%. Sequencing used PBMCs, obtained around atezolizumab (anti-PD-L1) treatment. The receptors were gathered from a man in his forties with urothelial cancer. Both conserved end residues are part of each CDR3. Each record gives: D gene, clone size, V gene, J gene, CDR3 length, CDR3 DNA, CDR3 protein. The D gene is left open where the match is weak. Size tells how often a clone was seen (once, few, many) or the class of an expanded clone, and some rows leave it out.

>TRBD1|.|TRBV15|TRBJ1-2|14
TGTGCCACCAGCTCCGACAGGGCATCATATGGCTACACCTTC
CATSSDRASYGYTF
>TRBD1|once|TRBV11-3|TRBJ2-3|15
TGTGCCAGCAGCCCCACCGGGGACAGGGGTCATACGCAGTATTTT
CASSPTGDRGHTQYF
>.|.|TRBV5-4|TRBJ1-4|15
TGTGCCAGCAGCTTGGGCGACAGGCTTAATGAAAAACTGTTTTTT
CASSLGDRLNEKLFF
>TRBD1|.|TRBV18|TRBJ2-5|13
TGTGCCAGCTCACGCGACAGGGAAGAGACCCAGTACTTC
CASSRDREETQYF
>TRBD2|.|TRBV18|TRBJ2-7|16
TGTGCCAGCTCACCAGAGGTGATAGCGGGCCGCTACGAGCAGTACTTC
CASSPEVIAGRYEQYF
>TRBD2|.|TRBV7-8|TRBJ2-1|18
TGTGCCAGCAGCTTAACCCTGGGAGGACTAGCGGGAAGTAATGAGCAGTTCTTC
CASSLTLGGLAGSNEQFF
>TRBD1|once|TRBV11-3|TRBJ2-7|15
TGTGCCAGCAGCCTTAACGGACAGGCGTCCTACGAGCAGTACTTC
CASSLNGQASYEQYF
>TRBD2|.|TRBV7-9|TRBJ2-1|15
TGTGCCAGCAGCTCTGGCGGGAGCGCCTACAATGAGCAGTTCTTC
CASSSGGSAYNEQFF
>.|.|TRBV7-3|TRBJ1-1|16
TGTGCCAGCAGCCGCGCTGCAGGGATGCTGAACACTGAAGCTTTCTTT
CASSRAAGMLNTEAFF
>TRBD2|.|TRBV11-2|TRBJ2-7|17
TGTGCCAGCAGACATCCCGGGAGGGGCCGAAGCTCCTACGAGCAGTACTTC
CASRHPGRGRSSYEQYF
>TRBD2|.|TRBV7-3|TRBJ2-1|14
TGTGCCAGCAGCAGGACTAGCGTCAACAATGAGCAGTTCTTC
CASSRTSVNNEQFF
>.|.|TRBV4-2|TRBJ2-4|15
TGTGCCAGCAGCCCCGTGGGGGGAGTTGAAAACATTCAGTACTTC
CASSPVGGVENIQYF
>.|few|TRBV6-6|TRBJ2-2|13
TGTGCCAGCAGTCCCCCTAACGGCGGGGAGCTGTTTTTT
CASSPPNGGELFF
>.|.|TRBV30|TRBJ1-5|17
TGTGCCTGGAGTGTAACGGGATTTGACACAATCAATCAGCCCCAGCATTTT
CAWSVTGFDTINQPQHF
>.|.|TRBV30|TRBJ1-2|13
TGTGCCTGGAGTGTTCGAGGGCTCTATGGCTACACCTTC
CAWSVRGLYGYTF
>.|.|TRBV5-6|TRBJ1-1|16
TGTGCCAGCAGCTTTGGTGCGGGGAGTGAGTTTAACGAAGCTTTCTTT
CASSFGAGSEFNEAFF
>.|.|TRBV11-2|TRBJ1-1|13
TGTGCCAGCAATGGGAGAATGAACACTGAAGCTTTCTTT
CASNGRMNTEAFF
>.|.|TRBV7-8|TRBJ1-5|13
TGTGCCAGCAGCTTGAACAGGGAAAGCATCCAGCATTTT
CASSLNRESIQHF
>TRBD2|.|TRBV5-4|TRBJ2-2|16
TGTGCCAGCAGCTTGGTAGGGACTAGCGGCTCCGGGGAGCTGTTTTTT
CASSLVGTSGSGELFF
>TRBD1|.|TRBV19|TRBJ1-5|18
TGTGCCAGTAGTACAACTTTGACAGGGGGTTATAGCAATCAGCCCCAGCATTTT
CASSTTLTGGYSNQPQHF
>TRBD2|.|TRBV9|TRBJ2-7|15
TGTGCCAGCAGCGGTGGGACTAGCGGGAGGTACGAGCAGTACTTC
CASSGGTSGRYEQYF